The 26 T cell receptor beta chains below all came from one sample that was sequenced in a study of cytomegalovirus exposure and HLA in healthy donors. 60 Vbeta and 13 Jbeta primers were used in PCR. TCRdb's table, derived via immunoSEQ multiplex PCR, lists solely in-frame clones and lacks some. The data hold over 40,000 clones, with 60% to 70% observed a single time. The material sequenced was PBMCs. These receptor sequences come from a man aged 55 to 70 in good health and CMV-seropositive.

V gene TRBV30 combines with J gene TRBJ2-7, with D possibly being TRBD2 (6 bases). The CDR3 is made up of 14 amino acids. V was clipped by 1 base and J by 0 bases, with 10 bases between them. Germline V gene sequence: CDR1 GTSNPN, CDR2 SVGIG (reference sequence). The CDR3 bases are TGTGCCTGGAGTGGAGGGACTTACTCCTACGAGCAGTACTTC. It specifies CAWSGGTYSYEQYF.

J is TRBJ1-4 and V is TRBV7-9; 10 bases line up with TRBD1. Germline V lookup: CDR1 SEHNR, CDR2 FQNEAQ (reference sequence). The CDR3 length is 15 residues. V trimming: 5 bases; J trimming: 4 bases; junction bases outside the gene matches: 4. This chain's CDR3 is CASSRGTGVNEKLFF. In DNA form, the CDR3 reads TGTGCCAGCAGCCGTGGGACAGGGGTTAATGAAAAACTGTTTTTT.

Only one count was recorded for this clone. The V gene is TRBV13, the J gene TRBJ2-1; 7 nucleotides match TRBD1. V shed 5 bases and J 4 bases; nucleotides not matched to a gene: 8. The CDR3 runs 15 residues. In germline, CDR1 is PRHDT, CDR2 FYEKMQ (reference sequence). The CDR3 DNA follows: TGTGCCAGCAGCATGCCCGGGACAGAATACAATGAGCAGTTCTTC. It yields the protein CASSMPGTEYNEQFF.

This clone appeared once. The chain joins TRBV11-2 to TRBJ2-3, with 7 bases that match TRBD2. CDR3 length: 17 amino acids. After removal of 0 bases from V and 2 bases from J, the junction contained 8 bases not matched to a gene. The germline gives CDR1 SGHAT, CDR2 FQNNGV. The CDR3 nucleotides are TGTGCCAGCAGCTTAGATCGGTGGACTAGGGACACAGATACGCAGTATTTT. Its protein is CASSLDRWTRDTDTQYF. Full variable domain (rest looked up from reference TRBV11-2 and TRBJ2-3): EAGVAQSPRYKIIEKRQSVAFWCNPISGHATLYWYQQILGQGPKLLIQFQNNGVVDDSQLPKDRFSAERLKGVDSTLKIQPAKLEDSAVYLCASSLDRWTRDTDTQYFGPGTRLTVL.

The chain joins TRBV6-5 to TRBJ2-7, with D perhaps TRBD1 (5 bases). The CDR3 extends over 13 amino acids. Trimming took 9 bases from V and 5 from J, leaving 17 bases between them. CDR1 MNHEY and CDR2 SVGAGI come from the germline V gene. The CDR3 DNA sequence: TGTGCCAGTTTAGGGGTCAATCGCGACGAGCAGTACTTC. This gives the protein CASLGVNRDEQYF.

The CDR3 DNA follows: TGTGCCAGCAGTTCCCCGGGGACTCCCCTTTACGAGCAGTACTTC. Its protein product is CASSSPGTPLYEQYF. The chain has TRBV27 and TRBJ2-7; a possible D gene is TRBD2 (6 bases). From germline, CDR1 is MNHEY and CDR2 SMNVEV (reference sequence). The CDR3 is made up of 15 amino acids. Between the trimmed V and J ends, which lost 4 bases and 4 bases, there was a span of 17 bases.

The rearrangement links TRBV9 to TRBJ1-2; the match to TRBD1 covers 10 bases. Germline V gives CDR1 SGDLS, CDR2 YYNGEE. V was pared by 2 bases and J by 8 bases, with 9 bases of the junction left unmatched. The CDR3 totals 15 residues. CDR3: CASSVSGTGVQGYTF. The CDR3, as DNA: TGTGCCAGCAGCGTTTCAGGGACAGGGGTACAGGGCTACACCTTC.

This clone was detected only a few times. In DNA form, the CDR3 reads TGTGCCAGCAGCACAGGGGGCGTTATACCTGAAGCTTTCTTT. Amino acid sequence: CASSTGGVIPEAFF. V and J are TRBV9 and TRBJ1-1; 9 nucleotides align to TRBD1. This CDR3 spans 14 amino acids. Trimming cost V 4 bases and J 6 bases; bases outside gene matches: 7. Germline lookup yields CDR1 SGDLS and CDR2 YYNGEE.

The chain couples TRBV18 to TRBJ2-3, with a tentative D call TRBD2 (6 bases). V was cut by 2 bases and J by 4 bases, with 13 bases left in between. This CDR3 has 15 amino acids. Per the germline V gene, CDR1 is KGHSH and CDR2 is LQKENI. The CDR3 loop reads CASSPSPGGSDTQYF. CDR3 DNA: TGTGCCAGCTCACCATCCCCCGGGGGTTCAGATACGCAGTATTTT.

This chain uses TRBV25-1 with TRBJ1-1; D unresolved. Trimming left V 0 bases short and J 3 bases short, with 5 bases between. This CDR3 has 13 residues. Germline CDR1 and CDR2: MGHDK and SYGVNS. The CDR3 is CASSEYTDTEAFF. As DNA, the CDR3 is TGTGCCAGCAGTGAATATACGGACACTGAAGCTTTCTTT.

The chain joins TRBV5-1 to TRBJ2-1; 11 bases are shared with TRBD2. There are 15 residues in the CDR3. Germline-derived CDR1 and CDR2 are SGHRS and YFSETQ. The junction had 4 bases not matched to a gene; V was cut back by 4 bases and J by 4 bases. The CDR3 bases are TGCGCCAGCAGCCTGGGACTAGCGGATTACAATGAGCAGTTCTTC. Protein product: CASSLGLADYNEQFF. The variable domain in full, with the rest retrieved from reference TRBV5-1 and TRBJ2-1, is KAGVTQTPRYLIKTRGQQVTLSCSPISGHRSVSWYQQTPGQGLQFLFEYFSETQRNKGNFPGRFSGRQFSNSRSEMNVSTLELGDSALYLCASSLGLADYNEQFFGPGTRLTVL.

The CDR3 protein is CASSLSMGLASNEQYF. In nucleotides, the CDR3 is TGTGCCAGCAGTTTATCGATGGGACTAGCATCTAACGAGCAGTACTTC. The rearrangement links TRBV27 to TRBJ2-7; 9 nucleotides match TRBD2. CDR1 MNHEY and CDR2 SMNVEV come from the germline V gene (reference sequence). The CDR3 runs to 16 residues. Trimming removed 0 bases from V and 5 bases from J; junction bases left unmatched: 8.

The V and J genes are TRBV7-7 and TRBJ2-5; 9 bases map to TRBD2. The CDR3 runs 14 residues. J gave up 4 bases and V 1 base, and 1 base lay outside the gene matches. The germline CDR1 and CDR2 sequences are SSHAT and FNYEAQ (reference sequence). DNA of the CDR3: TGTGCCAGCAGCTTAGAGGGACTAGCAGAGACCCAGTACTTC. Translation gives CASSLEGLAETQYF.

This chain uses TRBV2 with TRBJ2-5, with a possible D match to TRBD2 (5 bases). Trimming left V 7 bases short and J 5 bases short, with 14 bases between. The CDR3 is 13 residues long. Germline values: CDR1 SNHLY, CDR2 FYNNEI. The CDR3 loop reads CASTGEQRETQYF. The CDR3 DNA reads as TGTGCCAGCACCGGGGAACAGAGGGAGACCCAGTACTTC.

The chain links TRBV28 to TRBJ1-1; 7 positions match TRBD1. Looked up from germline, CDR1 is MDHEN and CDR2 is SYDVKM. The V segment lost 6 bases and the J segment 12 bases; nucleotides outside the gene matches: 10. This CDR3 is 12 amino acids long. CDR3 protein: CASRLTGLETFF. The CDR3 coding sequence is TGTGCCAGCAGATTGACAGGGCTGGAAACTTTCTTT.

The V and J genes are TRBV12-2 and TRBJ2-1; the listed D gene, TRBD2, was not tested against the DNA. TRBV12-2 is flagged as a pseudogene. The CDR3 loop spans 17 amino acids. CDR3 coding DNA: TGTGCAAGTCGCTTAGCGACCTATGAGGCTAAGAGTGGTGAGCAGTTCTTC. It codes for CASRLATYEAKSGEQFF.

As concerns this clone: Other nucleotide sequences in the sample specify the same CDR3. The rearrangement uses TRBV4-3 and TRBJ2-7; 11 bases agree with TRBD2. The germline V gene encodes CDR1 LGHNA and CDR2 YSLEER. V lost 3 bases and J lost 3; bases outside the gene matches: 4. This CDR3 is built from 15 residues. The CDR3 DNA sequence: TGCGCCAGCAGCCAGGGGCTAGCGGGAGGCTACGAGCAGTACTTC. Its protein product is CASSQGLAGGYEQYF.

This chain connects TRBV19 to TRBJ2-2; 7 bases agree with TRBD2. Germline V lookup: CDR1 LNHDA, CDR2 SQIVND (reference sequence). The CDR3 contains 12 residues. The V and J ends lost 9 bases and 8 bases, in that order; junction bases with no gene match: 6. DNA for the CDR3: TGTGCCAGCTGGGGGGGGATTGGGGAGCTGTTTTTT. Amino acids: CASWGGIGELFF.

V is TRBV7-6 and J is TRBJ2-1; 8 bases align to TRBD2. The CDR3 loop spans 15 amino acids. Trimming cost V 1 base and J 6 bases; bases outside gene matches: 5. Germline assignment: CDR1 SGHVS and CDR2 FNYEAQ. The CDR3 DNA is TGTGCCAGCAGCTTAGGGACTAGCAGATGCAATGAGCAGTTCTTC. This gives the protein CASSLGTSRCNEQFF.

The CDR3 is CASSRSSGRADRAQYF. In DNA, the CDR3 is TGTGCCAGCAGTCGATCTAGCGGGAGGGCCGACCGGGCCCAGTACTTC. This chain joins TRBV14 and TRBJ2-5; 12 nucleotides match TRBD2. J was trimmed by 9 bases and V by 6 bases; bases with no gene match: 14. This CDR3 comprises 16 residues. CDR1 and CDR2 from the germline V gene are SGHDN and FVKESK. Supplemented by reference TRBV14 and TRBJ2-5, the full variable domain reads EAGVTQFPSHSVIEKGQTVTLRCDPISGHDNLYWYRRVMGKEIKFLLHFVKESKQDESGMPNNRFLAERTGGTYSTLKVQPAELEDSGVYFCASSRSSGRADRAQYFGPGTRLLVL.

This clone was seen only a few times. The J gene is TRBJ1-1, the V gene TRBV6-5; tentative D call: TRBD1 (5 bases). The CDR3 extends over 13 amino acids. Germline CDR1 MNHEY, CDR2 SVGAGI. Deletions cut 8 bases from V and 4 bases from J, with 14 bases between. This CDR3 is CASRRGLSTEAFF. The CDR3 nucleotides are TGTGCCAGCCGAAGGGGTCTGAGCACTGAAGCTTTCTTT.

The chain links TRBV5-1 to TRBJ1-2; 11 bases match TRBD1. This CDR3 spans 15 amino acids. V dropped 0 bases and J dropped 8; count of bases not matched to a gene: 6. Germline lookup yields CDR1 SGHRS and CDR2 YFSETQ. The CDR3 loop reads CASSLERTGGVGYTF. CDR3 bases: TGCGCCAGCAGCTTGGAGCGGACAGGGGGCGTCGGCTACACCTTC.

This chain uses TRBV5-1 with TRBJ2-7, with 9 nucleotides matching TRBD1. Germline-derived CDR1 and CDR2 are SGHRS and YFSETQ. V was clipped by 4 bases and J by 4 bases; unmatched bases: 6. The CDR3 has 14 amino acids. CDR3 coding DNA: TGCGCCAGCAGCCCGACAGGGGGAGAATACGAGCAGTACTTC. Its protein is CASSPTGGEYEQYF.

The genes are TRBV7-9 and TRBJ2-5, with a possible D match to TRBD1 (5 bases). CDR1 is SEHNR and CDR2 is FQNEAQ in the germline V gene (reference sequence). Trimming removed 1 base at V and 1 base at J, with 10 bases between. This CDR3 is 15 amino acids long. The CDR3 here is CASSLGAQGQETQYF. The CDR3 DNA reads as TGTGCCAGCAGCTTAGGAGCCCAGGGCCAAGAGACCCAGTACTTC.

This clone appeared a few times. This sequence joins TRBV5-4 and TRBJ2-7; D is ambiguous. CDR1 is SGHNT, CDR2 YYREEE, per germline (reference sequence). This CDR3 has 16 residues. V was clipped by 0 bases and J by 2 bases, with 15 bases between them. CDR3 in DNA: TGTGCCAGCAGCTTGGAAATGAGGAAGGCGGCCTACGAGCAGTACTTC. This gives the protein CASSLEMRKAAYEQYF.

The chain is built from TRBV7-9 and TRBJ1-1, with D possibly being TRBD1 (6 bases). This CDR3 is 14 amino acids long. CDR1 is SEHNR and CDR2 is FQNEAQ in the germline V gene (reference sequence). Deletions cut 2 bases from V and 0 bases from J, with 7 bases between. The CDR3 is CASSLQGMNTEAFF. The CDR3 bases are TGTGCCAGCAGCTTACAGGGGATGAACACTGAAGCTTTCTTT.